The present T cell receptor beta chain was sequenced within a study of post-analysis software for immune sequencing data. Study as a whole: The patients showed relapsing-remitting, secondary progressive and progressive-relapsing multiple sclerosis courses. Findings and caveats of the study: F measure clustering grouped samples strongly by preparation batch. When patients were compared with controls, about five TRBV segments were more frequent, TRBV5-6, TRBV5-1 and TRBV20-1 among them.

The CDR3 extends over 13 amino acids. The germline V and J ends were trimmed by 3 bases and 4 bases, with 12 bases remaining between them. Germline CDR1 is DFQATT and CDR2 is SNEGSKA (reference sequence). The authors incorporated unique molecular identifiers into the TCR beta cDNA libraries. TCRdb passed the PCR reads through MiXCR, listing each CDR3 protein once. The sample lists hundreds of thousands of distinct CDR3 sequences, under 55% occurring once. This clonotype was counted only a few times. The antigen remains undetermined. The sequencing input was blood. V gene TRBV20-1 combines with J gene TRBJ1-2, with TRBD1 as a possible D gene (6 bases). This receptor was identified in a girl under 18 with multiple sclerosis. The CDR3 reads CSARAGDFYGYTF. The CDR3 coding sequence is TGCAGTGCTAGGGCAGGGGACTTCTATGGCTACACCTTC.